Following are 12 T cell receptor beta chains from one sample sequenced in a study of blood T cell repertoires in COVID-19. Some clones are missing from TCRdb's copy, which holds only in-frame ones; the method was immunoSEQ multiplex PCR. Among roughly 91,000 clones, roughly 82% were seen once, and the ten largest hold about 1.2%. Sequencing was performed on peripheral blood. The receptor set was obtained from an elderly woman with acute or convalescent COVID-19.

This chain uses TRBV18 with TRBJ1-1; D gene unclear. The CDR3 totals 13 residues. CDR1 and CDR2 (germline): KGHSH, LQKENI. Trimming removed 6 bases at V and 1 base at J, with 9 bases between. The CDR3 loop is CASSSTRNTEAFF. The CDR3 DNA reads TGTGCCAGCTCGTCAACTAGGAACACTGAAGCTTTCTTT.

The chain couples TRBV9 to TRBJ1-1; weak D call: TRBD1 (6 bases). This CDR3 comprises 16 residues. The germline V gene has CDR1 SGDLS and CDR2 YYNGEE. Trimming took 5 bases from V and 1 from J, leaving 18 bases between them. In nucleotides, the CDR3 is TGTGCCAGCAGTCGGGGAACTGGGGGCCCGAACACTGAAGCTTTCTTT. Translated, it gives CASSRGTGGPNTEAFF. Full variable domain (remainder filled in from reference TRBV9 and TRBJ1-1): DSGVTQTPKHLITATGQRVTLRCSPRSGDLSVYWYQQSLDQGLQFLIQYYNGEERAKGNILERFSAQQFPDLHSELNLSSLELGDSALYFCASSRGTGGPNTEAFFGQGTRLTVV.

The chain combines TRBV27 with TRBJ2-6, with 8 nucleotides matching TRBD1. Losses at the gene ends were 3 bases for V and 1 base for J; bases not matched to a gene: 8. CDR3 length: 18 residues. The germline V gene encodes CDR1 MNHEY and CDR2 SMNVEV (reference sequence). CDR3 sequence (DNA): TGTGCCAGCAGTTTTAGGACAGGGACGCCTTCTGGGGCCAACGTCCTGACTTTC. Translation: CASSFRTGTPSGANVLTF.

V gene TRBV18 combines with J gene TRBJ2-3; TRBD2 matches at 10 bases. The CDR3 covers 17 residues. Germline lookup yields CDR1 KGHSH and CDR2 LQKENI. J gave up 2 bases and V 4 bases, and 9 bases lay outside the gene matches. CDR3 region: CASSLKSSGSSTDTQYF. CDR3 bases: TGTGCCAGCTCACTTAAATCTAGCGGGAGTTCCACAGATACGCAGTATTTT.

In DNA, the CDR3 is TGCAGCCACAGCTGGACACGCTTGAACACTGAAGCTTTCTTT. This translates into CSHSWTRLNTEAFF. J is TRBJ1-1 and V is TRBV29-1, with D tentatively TRBD1 (5 bases). The V end lost 8 bases, the J end lost 0 bases, and 16 bases lay between the germline ends. This CDR3 spans 14 amino acids. The germline gives CDR1 SQVTM, CDR2 ANQGSEA.

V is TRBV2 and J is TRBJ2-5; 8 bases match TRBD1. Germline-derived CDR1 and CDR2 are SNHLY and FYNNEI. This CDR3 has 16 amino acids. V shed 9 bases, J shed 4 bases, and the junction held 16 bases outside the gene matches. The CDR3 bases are TGTGCCAGTTACATCACCCCAGGGGGCCGCGGAGAGACCCAGTACTTC. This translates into CASYITPGGRGETQYF.

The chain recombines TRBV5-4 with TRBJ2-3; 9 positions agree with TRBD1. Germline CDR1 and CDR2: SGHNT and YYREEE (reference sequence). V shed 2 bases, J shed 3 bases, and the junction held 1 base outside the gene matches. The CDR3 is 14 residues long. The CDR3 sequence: CASSLQGATDTQYF. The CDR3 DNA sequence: TGTGCCAGCAGCTTACAGGGGGCGACAGATACGCAGTATTTT.

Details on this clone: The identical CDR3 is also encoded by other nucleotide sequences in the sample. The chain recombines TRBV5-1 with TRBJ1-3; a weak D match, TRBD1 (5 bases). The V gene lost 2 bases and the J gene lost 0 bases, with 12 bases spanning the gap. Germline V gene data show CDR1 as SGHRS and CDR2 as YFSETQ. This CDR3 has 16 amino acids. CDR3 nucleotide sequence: TGCGCCAGCAGCTTAGGTCAGGGAAGCTCTGGAAACACCATATATTTT. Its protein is CASSLGQGSSGNTIYF. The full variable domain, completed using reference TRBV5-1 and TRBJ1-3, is KAGVTQTPRYLIKTRGQQVTLSCSPISGHRSVSWYQQTPGQGLQFLFEYFSETQRNKGNFPGRFSGRQFSNSRSEMNVSTLELGDSALYLCASSLGQGSSGNTIYFGEGSWLTVV.

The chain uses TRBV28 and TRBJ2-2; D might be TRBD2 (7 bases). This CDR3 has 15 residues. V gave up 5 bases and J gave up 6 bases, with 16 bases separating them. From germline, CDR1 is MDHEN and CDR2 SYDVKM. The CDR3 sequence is CASSRTVGGPGELFF. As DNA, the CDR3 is TGTGCCAGCAGTCGCACGGTGGGGGGGCCCGGGGAGCTGTTTTTT.

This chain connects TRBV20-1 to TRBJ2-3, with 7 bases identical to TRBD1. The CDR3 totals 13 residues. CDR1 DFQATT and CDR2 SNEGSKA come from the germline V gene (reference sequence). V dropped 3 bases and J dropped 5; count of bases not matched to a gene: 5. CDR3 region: CSASKGAGDTQYF. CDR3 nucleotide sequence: TGCAGTGCTAGTAAGGGGGCTGGAGATACGCAGTATTTT.

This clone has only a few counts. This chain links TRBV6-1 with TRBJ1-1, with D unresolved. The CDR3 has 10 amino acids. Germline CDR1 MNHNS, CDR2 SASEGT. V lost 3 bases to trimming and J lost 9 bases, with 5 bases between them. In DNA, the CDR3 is TGTGCCAGCAGTGAGTATAAAGCTTTCTTT. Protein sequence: CASSEYKAFF.

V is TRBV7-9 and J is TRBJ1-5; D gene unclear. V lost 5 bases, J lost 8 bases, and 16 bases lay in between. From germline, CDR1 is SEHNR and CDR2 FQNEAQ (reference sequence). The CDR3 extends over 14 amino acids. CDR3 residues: CASSAGLPAEPQHF. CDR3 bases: TGTGCCAGCAGCGCGGGCCTCCCGGCGGAGCCCCAGCATTTT.